These 7 T cell receptor beta chains were all obtained from the same sample, sequenced in a study of CD8+ T cells in alopecia areata. Extracted RNA was reverse transcribed into cDNA, the sequencing template. The table came from immunoSEQ multiplex PCR; TCRdb's copy has only in-frame clones and leaves some out. The repertoire holds about 200,000 clones, with around 62% as singletons. The source was CD4+ T cells sorted from blood, collected at week 0. The receptor set was obtained from a human donor with alopecia areata.

The chain recombines TRBV27 with TRBJ2-5; D is possibly TRBD1 (5 bases). There are 13 residues in the CDR3. The germline CDR1 and CDR2 sequences are MNHEY and SMNVEV (reference sequence). V dropped 5 bases and J dropped 4 bases, with 11 bases sitting between them. The DNA for the CDR3 is TGTGCCAGCAGTAAAGGGGCCCGAGAGACCCAGTACTTC. It codes for CASSKGARETQYF.

Comments on this clone: Other DNA sequences in the same sample also yield this CDR3. This chain uses TRBV29-1 with TRBJ1-1, with D perhaps TRBD1 (6 bases). This CDR3 region has 12 residues. V was pared by 5 bases and J by 0 bases, with 7 bases between. CDR1 is SQVTM, CDR2 ANQGSEA, per germline. The CDR3 coding sequence is TGCAGCGTTCGGACAGTGAACACTGAAGCTTTCTTT. This gives the protein CSVRTVNTEAFF.

This clone was found once. This sequence joins TRBV30 and TRBJ2-7; tentative D call: TRBD1 (6 bases). From germline, CDR1 is GTSNPN and CDR2 SVGIG (reference sequence). The CDR3 length is 17 residues. V lost 2 bases and J lost 3, with 23 bases in between. CDR3: CAWSPTRGTPTLYEQYF. The CDR3 region has the DNA TGTGCCTGGAGTCCGACCCGAGGGACACCCACACTCTACGAGCAGTACTTC.

V and J are TRBV30 and TRBJ1-2; 7 positions match TRBD1. Trimming cost V 3 bases and J 3 bases; bases outside gene matches: 1. Germline CDR1 and CDR2: GTSNPN and SVGIG (reference sequence). The CDR3 covers 12 residues. CDR3 protein: CAWRGQHYGYTF. The CDR3 DNA sequence: TGTGCCTGGAGGGGACAGCACTATGGCTACACCTTC.

This clone was detected only a few times. The CDR3 carries no conserved terminal phenylalanine or tryptophan, so it likely arises from a read error. Because the CDR3's place on the DNA is in doubt, the DNA is left out and the CDR3 is given as listed by TCRdb. This chain connects TRBV18 to TRBJ1-4; TRBD1 is the table's D call, not checked against the DNA. Germline CDR1 and CDR2: KGHSH and LQKENI. The CDR3 has 12 amino acids, counting both end residues. CDR3 sequence reads: CASSPPLQGRYI.

The J gene is TRBJ1-2, the V gene TRBV7-3; a weak D match, TRBD1 (6 bases). The CDR3 covers 15 residues. The V gene's germline CDR1 is SGHTA and CDR2 FQGTGA. V was clipped by 3 bases and J by 3 bases, with 14 bases between them. The CDR3 loop is CASSFGGGIDYGYTF. The CDR3 DNA sequence: TGTGCCAGCAGCTTTGGAGGGGGAATAGACTATGGCTACACCTTC.

This clone has more than one count but fewer than ten. The V gene is TRBV29-1, the J gene TRBJ1-1; no reliable D call. Trimming stripped 6 bases from V and 4 bases from J, with 15 bases between. The CDR3 is 13 amino acids. The germline V gene encodes CDR1 SQVTM and CDR2 ANQGSEA. The CDR3 sequence: CSVLGLLVTEAFF. CDR3 in DNA: TGCAGCGTCCTAGGATTGTTGGTCACTGAAGCTTTCTTT.